The text below deals with one T cell receptor (beta chain). The entry originates in a study of blood T cell repertoires in COVID-19. Overall study: Both acute and convalescent COVID-19 samples were obtained from the United States, Italy and Spain.

Original handling: How many nucleated cells were present was estimated from reference gene primer amplification. Measured with immunoSEQ multiplex PCR; TCRdb has only the in-frame clones, and not every one. That table is the source of V, J and clone size, and D and trimming were worked out from the DNA. The table records 200,000 to 300,000 clones, 65% to 90% of them present only once. V was pared by 3 bases and J by 1 base, with 15 bases of the junction left unmatched. The V gene's germline CDR1 is SGHNT and CDR2 YYREEE (reference sequence). The CDR3 consists of 18 residues. This chain links TRBV5-4 with TRBJ1-2, with TRBD1 matching over 7 bases. The TCR originated in an older woman with acute or convalescent COVID-19. The sequenced sample consisted of peripheral blood. CDR3 amino acids: CASSWIAVNRGVNYGYTF. The CDR3 region has the DNA TGTGCCAGCAGCTGGATCGCGGTCAACAGGGGTGTTAACTATGGCTACACCTTC.